These 18 T cell receptor beta chains were all obtained from the same sample, sequenced in a study of brain T cells in children with intractable seizures. Repertoires were generated with immunoSEQ multiplex PCR, while TCRdb's copy carries only in-frame clones and drops some. Of 300,000 to 400,000 clones in the sample, nearly 95% were seen once. The time point: blood from clinic visit 5 months post-surgery; TSC patient then seizure free. The input for sequencing was peripheral blood, taken about 5 months after surgery. These receptors were taken from a boy younger than two with tuberous sclerosis and intractable seizures.

This chain links TRBV9 with TRBJ1-4; TRBD1 agrees at 11 bases. This CDR3 has 16 residues. The V and J ends lost 0 bases and 8 bases, in that order; junction bases with no gene match: 6. Looked up from germline, CDR1 is SGDLS and CDR2 is YYNGEE. CDR3 nucleotides: TGTGCCAGCAGCGTAGAGGGAGGGACAGGGGGAGAAAAACTGTTTTTT. It codes for CASSVEGGTGGEKLFF.

The chain uses TRBV5-1 and TRBJ1-6; TRBD1 aligns across 9 bases. The V gene end was trimmed by 0 bases and the J gene end by 6 bases; junction bases not matched to a gene: 7. The CDR3 is made up of 17 amino acids. Germline-derived CDR1 and CDR2 are SGHRS and YFSETQ. CDR3 in DNA: TGCGCCAGCAGCTTGGCCCCCCGGGACAGGGTTAATTCACCCCTCCACTTT. Its translation: CASSLAPRDRVNSPLHF.

V and J are TRBV29-1 and TRBJ2-7; the D gene is possibly TRBD1 (8 bases). CDR1 and CDR2 (germline): SQVTM, ANQGSEA. The V gene lost 7 bases and the J gene lost 6 bases, with 22 bases spanning the gap. This CDR3 is built from 14 residues. The CDR3 is CSAVRTGSGGEQYF. The CDR3, as DNA: TGCAGCGCCGTAAGGACAGGGTCGGGGGGCGAGCAGTACTTC.

The CDR3 spells CASSSHGRQGYSGANVLTF. The CDR3 DNA is TGTGCCAGCAGTTCCCATGGGAGACAGGGGTACTCTGGGGCCAACGTCCTGACTTTC. The V gene is TRBV27, the J gene TRBJ2-6; 8 bases align to TRBD1. The V gene's germline CDR1 is MNHEY and CDR2 SMNVEV (reference sequence). The CDR3 spans 19 residues. The ends lost 4 bases at V and 0 bases at J; junction bases unmatched: 11.

This clone came up once. This chain uses TRBV29-1 with TRBJ2-7; D may match TRBD1 or TRBD2 (5 bases each). Germline loops: CDR1 SQVTM, CDR2 ANQGSEA. Trimming stripped 5 bases from V and 0 bases from J, with 11 bases between. The CDR3 is made up of 13 amino acids. For the CDR3, the DNA is TGCAGCGTTCGGGACGGCAGCTCCTACGAGCAGTACTTC. It yields the protein CSVRDGSSYEQYF.

CDR3 DNA: TGTGCCTGGATTTCAGGGGACTTTGGTGGCTACACCTTC. As protein: CAWISGDFGGYTF. The genes are TRBV30 and TRBJ1-2; the D gene is possibly TRBD1 (6 bases). The CDR3 has 13 amino acids. CDR1 is GTSNPN and CDR2 is SVGIG in the germline V gene (reference sequence). V was trimmed by 4 bases and J by 7 bases, leaving 16 bases between them. Full variable domain (remainder filled in from reference TRBV30 and TRBJ1-2): SQTIHQWPATLVQPVGSPLSLECTVEGTSNPNLYWYRQAAGRGLQLLFYSVGIGQISSEVPQNLSASRPQDRQFILSSKKLLLSDSGFYLCAWISGDFGGYTFGSGTRLTVV.

This clone showed up just a few times. The CDR3 region is CASSSEAEQYF. The CDR3 bases are TGTGCCAGCAGTTCTGAGGCCGAGCAGTACTTC. The chain carries TRBV6-5 and TRBJ2-7; no definite D call. The CDR3 covers 11 residues. The V gene's germline CDR1 is MNHEY and CDR2 SVGAGI. Between the trimmed V and J ends, which lost 4 bases and 6 bases, there was a span of 7 bases.

The genes are TRBV15 and TRBJ1-5; D unresolved. This CDR3 is 15 amino acids long. V lost 0 bases and J lost 5, with 11 bases in between. From germline, CDR1 is LNHNV and CDR2 YYDKDF (reference sequence). This chain's CDR3 is CATSRDQVGYQPQHF. The DNA of the CDR3 is TGTGCCACCAGCAGAGATCAGGTTGGCTATCAGCCCCAGCATTTT.

This chain uses TRBV24-1 with TRBJ2-3, with 9 nucleotides matching TRBD1. The V and J ends lost 9 bases and 5 bases, in that order; junction bases with no gene match: 8. CDR1 and CDR2 (germline): KGHDR, SFDVKD. The CDR3 sequence is 14 residues long. The CDR3 region is CATQSQGAGDTQYF. The CDR3 nucleotides read TGTGCCACCCAGTCACAGGGGGCCGGAGATACGCAGTATTTT.

The chain recombines TRBV12-5 with TRBJ1-5; tentative D call: TRBD1 (6 bases). The length of the CDR3 is 13 residues. V was shortened by 7 bases and J by 7 bases, with 14 bases between the two germline ends. The germline V gene encodes CDR1 LGHNT and CDR2 FRNRAP. The CDR3 DNA sequence: TGTGCTAGTGACCCAGGGAGGGGGCAGCCCCAGCATTTT. This translates into CASDPGRGQPQHF.

The V gene is TRBV3-1 (or the pseudogene TRBV3-2), the J gene TRBJ1-2, with D uncertain. In germline, CDR1 is LGHDT, CDR2 YNNKEL (reference sequence). Trimming left V 4 bases short and J 0 bases short, with 9 bases between. The CDR3 covers 14 residues. The CDR3 spells CASSPDGSNYGYTF. In DNA, the CDR3 is TGTGCCAGCAGCCCGGACGGATCTAACTATGGCTACACCTTC.

This clone showed up many times. This sample also contains other DNA sequences that code for the same CDR3. The V call is TRBV7-9, the J call TRBJ1-5; 7 bases are a match to TRBD1. The V segment lost 5 bases and the J segment 7 bases; nucleotides outside the gene matches: 2. The germline gives CDR1 SEHNR, CDR2 FQNEAQ (reference sequence). The CDR3 contains 12 residues. The CDR3 bases are TGTGCCAGCAGCCTAGGGGGCCAGCCCCAGCATTTT. Its protein is CASSLGGQPQHF.

The rearrangement joins TRBV25-1 to TRBJ2-1; perhaps TRBD1 as D (6 bases). Deletions cut 4 bases from V and 4 bases from J, with 11 bases between. Looked up from germline, CDR1 is MGHDK and CDR2 is SYGVNS. The CDR3 length is 14 residues. The CDR3 nucleotides are TGTGCCAGCAGTGCGCCGGACAGTTACAATGAGCAGTTCTTC. This sequence encodes CASSAPDSYNEQFF.

The chain has TRBV28 and TRBJ1-2; D remains unclear. Trimming stripped 7 bases from V and 13 bases from J, with 19 bases between. The germline V gene has CDR1 MDHEN and CDR2 SYDVKM. The CDR3 length is 12 residues. The CDR3 coding sequence is TGTGCCAGCACCACGCCCGGGGTGGTGGCCACCTTC. Amino acid sequence: CASTTPGVVATF.

The rearrangement joins TRBV9 to TRBJ2-2; 10 bases agree with TRBD2. The germline gives CDR1 SGDLS, CDR2 YYNGEE. The V gene end was trimmed by 3 bases and the J gene end by 6 bases; junction bases not matched to a gene: 8. The CDR3 has 16 amino acids. Here the CDR3 DNA reads TGTGCCAGCAGCGGAGCTAGCGGGGGATTGTCCGGGGAGCTGTTTTTT. Translated, it gives CASSGASGGLSGELFF.

CDR3 in amino acids: CARGMFCGTDTQYF. For the CDR3, the DNA is TGCGCCAGGGGGATGTTCTGCGGCACAGATACGCAGTATTTT. The chain has TRBV5-1 and TRBJ2-3; D not certain. The germline V and J ends were trimmed by 8 bases and 1 base, with 14 bases remaining between them. This CDR3 spans 14 amino acids. The germline V gene has CDR1 SGHRS and CDR2 YFSETQ.

This chain joins TRBV7-9 and TRBJ2-5; D unresolved. Per the germline V gene, CDR1 is SEHNR and CDR2 is FQNEAQ (reference sequence). This CDR3 has 13 residues. V gave up 1 base and J gave up 1 base, with 4 bases separating them. The CDR3 here is CASSLVSQETQYF. CDR3 nucleotide sequence: TGTGCCAGCAGCTTAGTTTCCCAAGAGACCCAGTACTTC. The whole variable domain, filled in from reference TRBV7-9 and TRBJ2-5, reads DTGVSQNPRHKITKRGQNVTFRCDPISEHNRLYWYRQTLGQGPEFLTYFQNEAQLEKSRLLSDRFSAERPKGSFSTLEIQRTEQGDSAMYLCASSLVSQETQYFGPGTRLLVL.

This sequence joins TRBV27 and TRBJ2-1; D remains unclear. Per the germline V gene, CDR1 is MNHEY and CDR2 is SMNVEV (reference sequence). V dropped 2 bases and J dropped 0 bases, with 11 bases sitting between them. CDR3 length: 16 residues. Here the CDR3 reads CASSLTLVSSYNEQFF. CDR3 DNA sequence: TGTGCCAGCAGTTTAACGTTAGTTAGCTCCTACAATGAGCAGTTCTTC.